The next 15 T cell receptor beta chains were all read from a single sample in a study of prognosis after radiotherapy for stage I lung cancer (dated by TCRdb to 2020 to 2023). Sequenced on an Illumina HiSeq 3000. Two rounds of multiplex PCR were performed to amplify the TCR beta CDR3 region from genomic DNA. The first PCR round used primers specific to each TRBV and TRBJ gene, and the primer sequences were filed in Chinese patent CN105087789A. Through fastp at Q25 and MiXCR, TCRdb rebuilt clones from the public reads, retaining in-frame beta chains. Identical CDR3 protein sequences are pooled into one entry, listed with their most common genes and DNA. This sample holds more than 30,000 distinct CDR3 sequences; around 43% were observed only once. Jointly, the top ten make up 15% to 17% of the sample. The specimen comprised PBMCs, sampled before or after stereotactic body radiation therapy (not recorded which). These receptors all come from a donor over 45 with non-small cell lung cancer.

Concerning this clonotype itself: This sequence is one base from a far larger clone and is likely a read error. V usage is TRBV6-4 and J usage is TRBJ2-2; tentative D call: TRBD2 (5 bases). Germline V gives CDR1 MRHNA, CDR2 SNTAGT. The CDR3 contains 13 residues. The CDR3 spells CASRDCNTGELFF. The CDR3, as DNA: TGTGCCAGCAGGGACTGTAACACCGGGGAGCTGTTTTTT.

The rearrangement links TRBV7-2 to TRBJ1-2; D is possibly TRBD1 (5 bases). Germline V gives CDR1 SGHTA, CDR2 FQGNSA. The CDR3 has 12 amino acids. V was trimmed by 2 bases and J by 8 bases, leaving 9 bases between them. The chain's CDR3 is CASSLWGSGYTF. CDR3 nucleotide sequence: TGTGCCAGCAGCTTATGGGGCAGCGGCTACACCTTC.

The V and J genes are TRBV11-3 and TRBJ2-7; possible D gene TRBD2, 6 bases. The germline CDR1 and CDR2 sequences are SGHNT and YENEEA. CDR3 size: 15 residues. V lost 4 bases to trimming and J lost 0 bases, with 13 bases between them. CDR3: CASSSLACYSYEQYF. CDR3 sequence (DNA): TGTGCCAGCAGCTCCCTAGCGTGCTACTCCTACGAGCAGTACTTC.

This clonotype was detected many times. J is TRBJ2-7 and V is TRBV10-3, with 7 nucleotides matching TRBD1. CDR3 length equals 14 residues. Germline-derived CDR1 and CDR2 are ENHRY and SYGVKD. Trimming took 8 bases from V and 6 from J; bases not matched to a gene: 13. The chain's CDR3 is CAIGPGQPDFEQYF. DNA of the CDR3: TGTGCCATCGGACCGGGACAGCCGGACTTCGAGCAGTACTTC.

Of note for this clonotype: This clone may be a read error of a much larger clone one base away. This chain connects TRBV29-1 to TRBJ1-1, with D hard to call. V lost 8 bases and J lost 3, with 19 bases in between. The germline V gene encodes CDR1 SQVTM and CDR2 ANQGSEA. There are 14 residues in the CDR3. CDR3 DNA: TGCAGCACAACGGCGGGGAGGTCGGACACTGAAGCTTTCTTT. Translation gives CSTTAGRSDTEAFF.

A note on this clonotype: One end of the junction does not line up with germline, which may come from a read error. The chain combines TRBV28 with TRBJ2-7; the match to TRBD1 covers 8 bases. CDR3 length: 13 residues. Looked up from germline, CDR1 is MDHEN and CDR2 is SYDVKM. CDR3 DNA: TGCTCCAGCAGCTTGGACAGGGACTACGAGCAGTACTTC. It yields the protein CSSSLDRDYEQYF.

In its sample, this clonotype was seen many times. A read error is possible here, since a much larger clone lies one base away. V usage is TRBV24-1 and J usage is TRBJ2-1; D remains unclear. The CDR3 runs to 12 residues. CDR1 KGHDR and CDR2 SFDVKD come from the germline V gene. CDR3 sequence reads: CATSDQYNEQLF. In DNA, the CDR3 is TGTGCCACCAGTGACCAGTACAATGAGCAGCTCTTC.

In its sample, this clonotype was seen many times. The genes are TRBV18 and TRBJ1-2; a possible D gene is TRBD1 (5 bases). CDR3 length equals 15 residues. Germline assignment: CDR1 KGHSH and CDR2 LQKENI. V was pared by 5 bases and J by 4 bases, with 17 bases between. The CDR3 region is CASSLTGTEPYGYTF. In DNA form, the CDR3 reads TGTGCCAGCTCATTAACCGGGACGGAACCCTATGGCTACACCTTC.

CDR3 bases: TGTGCCAGCAGTGATTTTGGCCAGGGGAGGGATACGCAGTATTTT. Amino acids: CASSDFGQGRDTQYF. V is TRBV28 and J is TRBJ2-3; D could derive from TRBD1 or TRBD2 (6 bases each). This CDR3 has 15 amino acids. In germline, CDR1 is MDHEN, CDR2 SYDVKM. The V end was cut by 5 bases, the J end by 6 bases, with 18 bases between.

This chain connects TRBV6-2 or TRBV6-3 to TRBJ1-2, with 10 bases aligning to TRBD1. This CDR3 is built from 14 residues. CDR1 MNHEY and CDR2 SVGEGT come from the germline V gene. V gave up 5 bases and J gave up 11 bases; unmatched junction bases: 11. The CDR3: CASSGATGGGGYTF. CDR3 nucleotides: TGTGCCAGCAGTGGGGCGACAGGGGGCGGAGGATACACCTTC.

This clonotype was found many times. This chain joins TRBV3-1 and TRBJ1-2; D call uncertain. The CDR3 extends over 14 amino acids. Trimming left V 5 bases short and J 3 bases short, with 13 bases between. Germline V CDR1 and CDR2: LGHDT, YNNKEL (reference sequence). The CDR3 nucleotides read TGTGCCAGCAGCTCCGCCCCCGGAGACTATGGCTACACCTTC. It encodes CASSSAPGDYGYTF.

The chain couples TRBV10-3 to TRBJ2-2; no definite D call. Germline CDR1 reads ENHRY; CDR2 reads SYGVKD. Trimming took off 5 bases at V and 1 base at J, with 8 bases between the two ends. The CDR3 runs to 14 residues. Here the CDR3 DNA reads TGTGCCATCAGTACTCTAGGGAACACCGGGGAGCTGTTTTTT. Its translation: CAISTLGNTGELFF.

This clonotype was detected ten times or more. The rearrangement uses TRBV25-1 and TRBJ1-4; TRBD1 aligns across 10 bases. This CDR3 has 14 residues. Trimming took 11 bases from V and 8 from J; bases not matched to a gene: 11. Germline CDR1 is MGHDK and CDR2 is SYGVNS. Here the CDR3 reads CAVQGTGEGEKLFF. The CDR3 coding sequence is TGTGCCGTCCAAGGGACAGGGGAGGGAGAAAAACTGTTTTTT.

The chain is built from TRBV16 and TRBJ2-4, with no clear D. Germline-derived CDR1 and CDR2 are KGHSY and FQNENV. Trimming took off 1 base at V and 0 bases at J, with 13 bases between the two ends. CDR3 length equals 17 residues. The CDR3 coding sequence is TGTGCCAGCAGCCAATTACCAGCCCCTATAGCCAAAAACATTCAGTACTTC. Its protein is CASSQLPAPIAKNIQYF.

The chain carries TRBV6-1 and TRBJ1-2, with TRBD1 as a possible D gene (6 bases). The V gene lost 5 bases and the J gene lost 3 bases, with 10 bases spanning the gap. The CDR3 consists of 13 residues. The germline gives CDR1 MNHNS, CDR2 SASEGT. The CDR3 DNA follows: TGTGCCAGCAGTCAACAGGGTGACTATGGCTACACCTTC. This codes for CASSQQGDYGYTF.